What follows are 19 T cell receptor beta chains derived from one specimen sequenced in a study of shared clonotypes between healthy human individuals. Only in-frame clones appear in the TCRdb table, and some are missing; sequencing was by immunoSEQ multiplex PCR. The table records about 2 million clones, over 85% of them present only once. CD45RO-negative, CCR7-positively selected cells formed the naive CD8 fraction, excluding terminally differentiated effector memory CD45RA+ cells. Sequencing was carried out using naive CD8+ T cells sorted from blood. Receptors originate from a young man in good health.

Only one count was recorded for this clone. This same CDR3 is encoded by further DNA sequences in the sample. The chain uses TRBV7-9 and TRBJ2-3, with 9 nucleotides matching TRBD1. In germline, CDR1 is SEHNR, CDR2 FQNEAQ (reference sequence). The CDR3 spans 15 residues. V lost 6 bases, J lost 1 base, and 5 bases stayed unmatched. The CDR3 bases are TGTGCCAGCAGTCCCTGGACAGGGGGCACAGATACGCAGTATTTT. Encoded protein: CASSPWTGGTDTQYF. Based on the CDR3 plus reference TRBV7-9 and TRBJ2-3, the full variable domain is DTGVSQNPRHKITKRGQNVTFRCDPISEHNRLYWYRQTLGQGPEFLTYFQNEAQLEKSRLLSDRFSAERPKGSFSTLEIQRTEQGDSAMYLCASSPWTGGTDTQYFGPGTRLTVL.

This chain uses TRBV28 with TRBJ1-1, with unresolved D. This CDR3 comprises 12 residues. Germline CDR1 is MDHEN and CDR2 is SYDVKM. V lost 3 bases, J lost 7 bases, and 9 bases lay in between. CDR3 loop: CASSFGRLEAFF. DNA for the CDR3: TGTGCCAGCAGTTTCGGCAGGCTTGAAGCTTTCTTT. Variable domain in full (rest from reference TRBV28 and TRBJ1-1): DVKVTQSSRYLVKRTGEKVFLECVQDMDHENMFWYRQDPGLGLRLIYFSYDVKMKEKGDIPEGYSVSREKKERFSLILESASTNQTSMYLCASSFGRLEAFFGQGTRLTVV.

The chain is built from TRBV10-2 and TRBJ2-5; D is possibly TRBD1 (5 bases). Trimming cost V 2 bases and J 6 bases, with 10 bases left between them. CDR1 and CDR2 from the germline V gene are WSHSY and SAAADI. This CDR3 has 13 amino acids. In DNA form, the CDR3 reads TGCGCCAGCAGTGAGGGCTCAGGGAAGACCCAGTACTTC. This encodes CASSEGSGKTQYF.

Regarding this clone: The sample carries other DNA sequences with the same CDR3. This chain connects TRBV4-1 to TRBJ1-2; 9 bases fit TRBD1. The CDR3 has 14 amino acids. Germline values: CDR1 MGHRA, CDR2 YSYEKL. With V trimmed by 1 base and J by 8 bases, 5 bases remained unmatched. The CDR3 region is CASSQVGTGNGYTF. DNA for the CDR3: TGCGCCAGCAGCCAAGTCGGGACAGGGAACGGCTACACCTTC.

The chain has TRBV5-8 and TRBJ2-1; TRBD2 matches 8 bases. This CDR3 is 16 amino acids long. Germline CDR1 is SGHTS and CDR2 is YDEGEE. V was clipped by 0 bases and J by 0 bases; unmatched bases: 2. The chain's CDR3 is CASSLDLAGSYNEQFF. CDR3 bases: TGTGCCAGCAGCTTGGATCTAGCGGGCTCCTACAATGAGCAGTTCTTC.

Concerning this clone itself: Germline is not matched at one junction end, which may reflect a read error. This chain connects TRBV5-4 to TRBJ1-2; 8 bases match TRBD1. The CDR3 runs 11 residues. Germline lookup yields CDR1 SGHNT and CDR2 YYREEE (reference sequence). The CDR3 loop is CASSFLRGQSF. The CDR3 DNA reads TGTGCCAGCAGCTTCCTCAGGGGGCAATCCTTC.

This clone was seen a single time. The CDR3 loop is CASSLQGYEQYF. CDR3 DNA sequence: TGTGCCAGCAGTTTACAGGGCTACGAGCAGTACTTC. The chain combines TRBV11-2 with TRBJ2-7; D possibly corresponds to TRBD1 (6 bases). V was cut by 6 bases and J by 3 bases, with 9 bases left in between. The CDR3 totals 12 residues. Germline V gene data show CDR1 as SGHAT and CDR2 as FQNNGV.

V gene TRBV9 combines with J gene TRBJ2-5; D possibly uses TRBD1 or TRBD2 (5 bases each). Per germline, CDR1 SGDLS and CDR2 YYNGEE. This CDR3 has 14 residues. Trimming pared 3 bases from V and 4 bases from J, leaving 13 bases between. The CDR3 spells CASSDGAGRETQYF. CDR3 DNA sequence: TGTGCCAGCAGCGACGGGGCAGGGCGAGAGACCCAGTACTTC.

The CDR3 here is CLVAEQFF. The CDR3 bases are TGTCTTGTTGCTGAGCAGTTCTTC. The rearrangement joins TRBV28 to TRBJ2-1; D gene ambiguous. From germline, CDR1 is MDHEN and CDR2 SYDVKM. The CDR3 length is 8 residues.

A remark on this clone: It is unclear where the CDR3 begins or ends on the DNA, so no DNA is shown, and the CDR3 is as TCRdb lists it. V and J are TRBV9 and TRBJ1-1; the table names TRBD1, a call not compared with the DNA. The germline gives CDR1 SGDLS, CDR2 YYNGEE. The CDR3 is made up of 13 amino acids, end residues included. The CDR3 spells CASSVGGGSEPFF.

This clone was detected once. Other DNA sequences in the sample encode the same CDR3. The chain is built from TRBV30 and TRBJ2-1; no firm D call. Between the trimmed V and J ends, which lost 4 bases and 4 bases, there was a span of 5 bases. Germline V gives CDR1 GTSNPN, CDR2 SVGIG (reference sequence). This CDR3 comprises 11 residues. CDR3 coding DNA: TGTGCCTGGACGCCTTACAATGAGCAGTTCTTC. Amino acids: CAWTPYNEQFF.

The chain employs TRBV11-2 and TRBJ2-2; D possibly corresponds to TRBD1 (6 bases). V dropped 1 base and J dropped 3 bases, with 12 bases sitting between them. Germline V lookup: CDR1 SGHAT, CDR2 FQNNGV. There are 16 residues in the CDR3. The CDR3 DNA reads TGTGCCAGCAGCTTAGCCAGGGGAACCTACACCGGGGAGCTGTTTTTT. It yields the protein CASSLARGTYTGELFF.

The rearrangement joins TRBV7-9 to TRBJ1-1, with 7 bases that match TRBD1. In germline, CDR1 is SEHNR, CDR2 FQNEAQ (reference sequence). The CDR3 has 14 residues. Trimming at V came to 6 bases and at J to 3 bases, leaving 7 bases not matched to a gene. The CDR3 reads CASSHTGDDTEAFF. In nucleotides, the CDR3 is TGTGCCAGCAGTCATACAGGGGATGACACTGAAGCTTTCTTT.

Concerning this clone: Other nucleotide sequences in the sample specify the same CDR3. The J gene is TRBJ2-7, the V gene TRBV9; 10 bases line up with TRBD2. Losses at the gene ends were 3 bases for V and 0 bases for J; bases not matched to a gene: 3. Germline CDR1 is SGDLS and CDR2 is YYNGEE. The CDR3 is made up of 15 amino acids. CDR3 nucleotide sequence: TGTGCCAGCAGCGCTAGCGGGGGCAGCTCCTACGAGCAGTACTTC. As protein: CASSASGGSSYEQYF.

The chain combines TRBV6-5 with TRBJ1-2; D remains ambiguous. Germline V gives CDR1 MNHEY, CDR2 SVGAGI. This CDR3 contains 14 residues. The V end was cut by 6 bases, the J end by 7 bases, with 18 bases between. In DNA, the CDR3 is TGTGCCAGCAGCCCACAAAGGTTTTGGGGTGGCTACACCTTC. Encoded protein: CASSPQRFWGGYTF.

This sequence joins TRBV21-1 and TRBJ1-2; the table names TRBD1, a call not compared with the DNA. TRBV21-1 is a pseudogene. This CDR3 is built from 14 residues. The CDR3 DNA sequence: TGTGCCAGCAGCTTTCCCCAGGGGGGCTATGGCTACACCTTC. Amino acids: CASSFPQGGYGYTF.

The chain couples TRBV7-9 to TRBJ1-2; the D gene is possibly TRBD1 (6 bases). V lost 5 bases and J lost 7, with 11 bases in between. This CDR3 comprises 12 residues. Germline V gene sequence: CDR1 SEHNR, CDR2 FQNEAQ (reference sequence). CDR3 bases: TGTGCCAGCAGCGGGGGGCCTTCTGGCTACACCTTC. It yields the protein CASSGGPSGYTF.

Comment on this clone: Other nucleotide sequences from this sample produce the same CDR3. This chain links TRBV9 with TRBJ2-1, with 11 positions matching TRBD2. V lost 0 bases to trimming and J lost 7 bases; unmatched junction nucleotides: 3. Germline V gene sequence: CDR1 SGDLS, CDR2 YYNGEE. The CDR3 covers 15 residues. The CDR3, as DNA: TGTGCCAGCAGCGTAGGGCTAGCGGGGGGTAATGAGCAGTTCTTC. It encodes CASSVGLAGGNEQFF.

The V call is TRBV5-6, the J call TRBJ2-1, with TRBD1 identical over 9 bases. The CDR3 runs 16 residues. Trimming took 0 bases from V and 4 from J; bases not matched to a gene: 5. Germline V gene data show CDR1 as SGHDT and CDR2 as YYEEEE. CDR3 amino acids: CASSLEGQGLYNEQFF. The CDR3 coding sequence is TGTGCCAGCAGCTTGGAGGGACAGGGCCTTTACAATGAGCAGTTCTTC. The full variable domain, completed using reference TRBV5-6 and TRBJ2-1, is DAGVTQSPTHLIKTRGQQVTLRCSPKSGHDTVSWYQQALGQGPQFIFQYYEEEERQRGNFPDRFSGHQFPNYSSELNVNALLLGDSALYLCASSLEGQGLYNEQFFGPGTRLTVL.